Listed below are T cell receptor beta chains from one sample, sequenced in a study of blood T cell repertoires in COVID-19. Measured with immunoSEQ multiplex PCR; TCRdb has only the in-frame clones, and not every one. Of 100,000 or so clones in the sample, 85% are singletons; the top ten hold 1.5% to 2%. Material for sequencing was peripheral blood. These receptors were taken from a woman in her 70s with active or convalescent COVID-19. Each CDR3 is given with its conserved first and last residue. Each record gives: CDR3 length, clone size, V gene, J gene, D gene, CDR3 DNA, CDR3 protein. A D gene is named only where the DNA matches it firmly. Expanded clones get a size class; other rows say once, few or many, or leave the size out.

length: 20; size: .; V: TRBV15; J: TRBJ2-3; D: TRBD1; DNA: TGTGCCACCAGCAGAGATTATCGGGACAGGGGACCTAACCGCACAGATACGCAGTATTTT; CDR3: CATSRDYRDRGPNRTDTQYF
length: 14; size: .; V: TRBV5-1; J: TRBJ2-3; D: .; DNA: TGCGCCAGCAGCTTGGACTCACTCACAGATACGCAGTATTTT; CDR3: CASSLDSLTDTQYF
length: 14; size: .; V: TRBV5-1; J: TRBJ1-4; D: TRBD1; DNA: TGCGCCAGCAGCCTGACAGGGTTTGGAGAAAAACTGTTTTTT; CDR3: CASSLTGFGEKLFF
length: 16; size: .; V: TRBV18; J: TRBJ2-2; D: TRBD1; DNA: TGTGCCAGCTCACCAACTTTGGACAGGGTTGCCGGGGAGCTGTTTTTT; CDR3: CASSPTLDRVAGELFF
length: 15; size: .; V: TRBV27; J: TRBJ1-1; D: .; DNA: TGTGCCAGCAGTCCCCGGGGGGTAGGGGTCACTGAAGCTTTCTTT; CDR3: CASSPRGVGVTEAFF
length: 15; size: .; V: TRBV7-2; J: TRBJ1-3; D: TRBD1; DNA: TGTGCCAGCAGCCTAAGGACAGGGACTGGAAACACCATATATTTT; CDR3: CASSLRTGTGNTIYF
length: 16; size: .; V: TRBV27; J: TRBJ2-2; D: .; DNA: TGTGCCAGCAGTCCCTGGGGGGGGCTGGGCACCGGGGAGCTGTTTTTT; CDR3: CASSPWGGLGTGELFF
length: 13; size: .; V: TRBV11-3; J: TRBJ1-1; D: .; DNA: TGTGCCAGCAGCTTATATTTGAACACTGAAGCTTTCTTT; CDR3: CASSLYLNTEAFF
length: 14; size: .; V: TRBV7-9; J: TRBJ2-1; D: TRBD1; DNA: TGTGCCAGCAGCAGAGGGGGCACCTACAATGAGCAGTTCTTC; CDR3: CASSRGGTYNEQFF
length: 13; size: .; V: TRBV12-3/TRBV12-4; J: TRBJ1-2; D: .; DNA: TGTGCCAGCAGTTTAAGCGGGGTCGAAGGCTACACCTTC; CDR3: CASSLSGVEGYTF
length: 16; size: .; V: TRBV30; J: TRBJ2-6; D: .; DNA: TGTGCCTGGAGTGTACGTTGGGGGGCTGGGGCCAACGTCCTGACTTTC; CDR3: CAWSVRWGAGANVLTF
length: 13; size: .; V: TRBV6-5; J: TRBJ2-5; D: TRBD1; DNA: TGTGCCAGTGGAAGGACAGGGGGAGAGACCCAGTACTTC; CDR3: CASGRTGGETQYF
length: 16; size: .; V: TRBV3-1/TRBV3-2; J: TRBJ2-1; D: TRBD2; DNA: TGTGCCAGCAGCCCGTGGACTAGCGGGACCTACAATGAGCAGTTCTTC; CDR3: CASSPWTSGTYNEQFF
length: 14; size: .; V: TRBV9; J: TRBJ2-2; D: .; DNA: TGTGCCAGCAGCGAGGGGACTTACACCGGGGAGCTGTTTTTT; CDR3: CASSEGTYTGELFF
length: 16; size: .; V: TRBV19; J: TRBJ1-2; D: TRBD1; DNA: TGTGCCAGTAGTACCCAACGGACAGGAGAGGATTATGGCTACACCTTC; CDR3: CASSTQRTGEDYGYTF
length: 15; size: .; V: TRBV5-4; J: TRBJ2-5; D: TRBD2; DNA: TGTGCCAGCAGCTTGAGCGGGGGAAACCAAGAGACCCAGTACTTC; CDR3: CASSLSGGNQETQYF
length: 16; size: .; V: TRBV7-2; J: TRBJ2-2; D: TRBD2; DNA: TGTGCCAGCAGCAAACTAGCGGGAATCGGAACCGGGGAGCTGTTTTTT; CDR3: CASSKLAGIGTGELFF
length: 24; size: .; V: TRBV10-1; J: TRBJ2-1; D: TRBD2; DNA: TGCGCCAGCAGGGGATCGGAGGACACAGTTGGGGGACTAGCGGAGTCCCGGTCCTACAATGAGCAGTTCTTC; CDR3: CASRGSEDTVGGLAESRSYNEQFF
length: 12; size: .; V: TRBV28; J: TRBJ2-3; D: .; DNA: TGTGCCAGCAGTTTCTTGTTAGATACGCAGTATTTT; CDR3: CASSFLLDTQYF
length: 15; size: .; V: TRBV28; J: TRBJ2-7; D: TRBD1; DNA: TGTGCCAGCAAACGACTAGGGACAGGGGCCTACGAGCAGTACTTC; CDR3: CASKRLGTGAYEQYF
length: 15; size: .; V: TRBV7-8; J: TRBJ2-1; D: TRBD2; DNA: TGTGCCAGCAGTTTGGGGCTAGCGGCCTACAATGAGCAGTTCTTC; CDR3: CASSLGLAAYNEQFF
length: 14; size: once; V: TRBV7-7; J: TRBJ2-3; D: TRBD1; DNA: TGTGCTAGCAGCAAGACAGGGGGCCTAGATACGCAGTATTTT; CDR3: CASSKTGGLDTQYF
length: 16; size: .; V: TRBV2; J: TRBJ2-1; D: TRBD2; DNA: TGTGCCAGCATGGGTTTACTAGCGGGATACTACAATGAGCAGTTCTTC; CDR3: CASMGLLAGYYNEQFF
length: 16; size: .; V: TRBV5-4; J: TRBJ2-3; D: TRBD2; DNA: TGTGCCAGCAGTCTGTCCGGGACTAGCGGGAGTTATACGCAGTATTTT; CDR3: CASSLSGTSGSYTQYF
length: 15; size: .; V: TRBV11-2; J: TRBJ1-6; D: TRBD1; DNA: TGTGCCAGCAGCCAAGCGGGAGGGGGCGTTTCACCCCTCCACTTT; CDR3: CASSQAGGGVSPLHF
length: 14; size: once; V: TRBV28; J: TRBJ1-1; D: TRBD1; DNA: TGTGCCAGCAGTTTAGTCCAGGGGGCCACTGAAGCTTTCTTT; CDR3: CASSLVQGATEAFF
length: 12; size: few; V: TRBV10-1; J: TRBJ2-3; D: .; DNA: TGCGCCAGCAGCGGACAGAACGATACGCAGTATTTT; CDR3: CASSGQNDTQYF
length: 15; size: .; V: TRBV24-1; J: TRBJ2-2; D: TRBD1; DNA: TGTGCCACCAGTGAGCGGACAGGGGTGGCCGGGGAGCTGTTTTTT; CDR3: CATSERTGVAGELFF
length: 16; size: .; V: TRBV3-1/TRBV3-2; J: TRBJ1-4; D: .; DNA: TGTGCCAGCAGCCAAGCCGGAGAGGGCCGGAATGAAAAACTGTTTTTT; CDR3: CASSQAGEGRNEKLFF
length: 16; size: .; V: TRBV10-3; J: TRBJ2-5; D: TRBD1; DNA: TGTGCCATCAGTGAGAGTACAGGGGGCGGCGTAGAGACCCAGTACTTC; CDR3: CAISESTGGGVETQYF
length: 13; size: .; V: TRBV4-2; J: TRBJ1-2; D: TRBD1; DNA: TGTGCCAGCAGCCAAGACTTGGACAGGGCCCCTACCTTC; CDR3: CASSQDLDRAPTF
length: 15; size: once; V: TRBV11-2; J: TRBJ1-3; D: .; DNA: TGTGCCAGCAGCTTAGAGGGGGCAGGTGGAAACACCATATATTTT; CDR3: CASSLEGAGGNTIYF
length: 12; size: .; V: TRBV30; J: TRBJ1-2; D: .; DNA: TGTGCCTGGAGTCCGGGAATGGATGGCTACACCTTC; CDR3: CAWSPGMDGYTF
length: 17; size: .; V: TRBV11-3; J: TRBJ2-1; D: .; DNA: TGTGCCAGCAGCTTGGCACGTCTGGCCAGCTCCTACAATGAGCAGTTCTTC; CDR3: CASSLARLASSYNEQFF
length: 15; size: .; V: TRBV5-1; J: TRBJ2-2; D: TRBD1; DNA: TGCGCCAGCAGCTTGAGGACAGGGGGTACCGGGGAGCTGTTTTTT; CDR3: CASSLRTGGTGELFF
length: 14; size: .; V: TRBV11-2; J: TRBJ2-7; D: TRBD1; DNA: TGTGCCAGCAGCCATACCGGGACAGTCTACGAGCAGTACTTC; CDR3: CASSHTGTVYEQYF
length: 9; size: once; V: TRBV29-1; J: TRBJ2-1; D: .; DNA: TGCAGCGTCGACAATGAGCAGTTCTTC; CDR3: CSVDNEQFF
length: 14; size: once; V: TRBV6-4; J: TRBJ2-2; D: TRBD2; DNA: TGTGCCAGCGGGTCTAGCGGGAACACCGGGGAGCTGTTTTTT; CDR3: CASGSSGNTGELFF
length: 17; size: .; V: TRBV5-1; J: TRBJ2-1; D: .; DNA: TGCGCCAGCAGCAGGTCGTCAGGGGAGGGTAGCGTAGATGAGCAGTTCTTC; CDR3: CASSRSSGEGSVDEQFF
length: 15; size: .; V: TRBV14; J: TRBJ1-2; D: .; DNA: TGTGCCAGCAGCCCGGCGGGGGGGCAACCCTATGGCTACACCTTC; CDR3: CASSPAGGQPYGYTF
length: 16; size: .; V: TRBV28; J: TRBJ2-1; D: TRBD2; DNA: TGTGCCAGCAGTTCCGGACTAGCGGGGACGTACAATGAGCAGTTCTTC; CDR3: CASSSGLAGTYNEQFF
length: 12; size: .; V: TRBV7-2; J: TRBJ1-5; D: .; DNA: TGTAGGCGACCGGGGAATTGGGAGCCCCAGCATTTT; CDR3: CRRPGNWEPQHF
length: 15; size: .; V: TRBV4-3; J: TRBJ2-3; D: .; DNA: TGCGCCAGCAGCCAAGATTGGGGACTTGGCGATACGCAGTATTTT; CDR3: CASSQDWGLGDTQYF
length: 14; size: .; V: TRBV5-5; J: TRBJ1-2; D: TRBD1; DNA: TGTGCCAGCAGCTCCCTGACAGGGTTCAAAGGCTACACCTTC; CDR3: CASSSLTGFKGYTF
length: 14; size: .; V: TRBV10-2; J: TRBJ2-3; D: TRBD2; DNA: TGCGCCAGCTCTCCAGCGGGAGTTGGAGATACGCAGTATTTT; CDR3: CASSPAGVGDTQYF
length: 13; size: .; V: TRBV5-8; J: TRBJ1-5; D: .; DNA: TGTGCCAGCAGCTCACTCGACTCACAGCCCCAGCATTTT; CDR3: CASSSLDSQPQHF
length: 13; size: .; V: TRBV24-1; J: TRBJ1-3; D: .; DNA: TGTGCCACCAGTGCCGGGGTTGGAAACACCATATATTTT; CDR3: CATSAGVGNTIYF
length: 14; size: .; V: TRBV6-6; J: TRBJ1-4; D: TRBD1; DNA: TGTGCCAGCAGTTACCTAACAGGGGAGGAAAAACTGTTTTTT; CDR3: CASSYLTGEEKLFF
length: 12; size: .; V: TRBV2; J: TRBJ2-4; D: TRBD1; DNA: TGTGCCAGTGGGACAGGGATCCCCTGGGGGTACTTC; CDR3: CASGTGIPWGYF
length: 13; size: .; V: TRBV4-3; J: TRBJ2-1; D: TRBD1; DNA: TGCGCCAGCAGCCCAACAGGGGGCGATGAGCAGTTCTTC; CDR3: CASSPTGGDEQFF
length: 15; size: .; V: TRBV7-9; J: TRBJ1-4; D: TRBD1; DNA: TGTGCCAGCAGCATGGGACAGGGGGTTGATGAAAAACTGTTTTTT; CDR3: CASSMGQGVDEKLFF
length: 14; size: few; V: TRBV6-5; J: TRBJ1-5; D: .; DNA: TGTGCCAGCACGTCCCAATCGAGGAATCAGCCCCAGCATTTT; CDR3: CASTSQSRNQPQHF
length: 15; size: .; V: TRBV11-3; J: TRBJ2-3; D: .; DNA: TGTGCCAGCAGCTTAGACGCGCGGGTCACAGATACGCAGTATTTT; CDR3: CASSLDARVTDTQYF
length: 12; size: .; V: TRBV2; J: TRBJ2-7; D: .; DNA: TGTGCCAGCAGTTATAGTCCATACGAGCAGTACTTC; CDR3: CASSYSPYEQYF
length: 14; size: .; V: TRBV5-5; J: TRBJ2-1; D: .; DNA: TGTGCCAGCAGCCTAGCCGCGGTCTACAATGAGCAGTTCTTC; CDR3: CASSLAAVYNEQFF
length: 16; size: .; V: TRBV6-4; J: TRBJ1-5; D: .; DNA: TGTGCCAGCAGTGACTCGTCCGTACAGGGCGATCAGCCCCAGCATTTT; CDR3: CASSDSSVQGDQPQHF
length: 17; size: .; V: TRBV7-2; J: TRBJ2-3; D: TRBD2; DNA: TGTGCCAGCAGTTCCCGATGGACTAGCGGGGGGACCGCTACGCAGTATTTT; CDR3: CASSSRWTSGGTATQYF